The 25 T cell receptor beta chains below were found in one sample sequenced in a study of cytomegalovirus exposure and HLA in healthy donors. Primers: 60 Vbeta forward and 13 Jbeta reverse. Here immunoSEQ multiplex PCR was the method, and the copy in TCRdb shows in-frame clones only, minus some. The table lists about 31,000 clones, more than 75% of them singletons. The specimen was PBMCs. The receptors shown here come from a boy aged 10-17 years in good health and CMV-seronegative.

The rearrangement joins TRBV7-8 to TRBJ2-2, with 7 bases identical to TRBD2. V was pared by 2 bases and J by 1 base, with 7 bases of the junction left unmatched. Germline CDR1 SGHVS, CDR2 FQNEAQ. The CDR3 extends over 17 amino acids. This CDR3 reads CASSLPRSGENTGELFF. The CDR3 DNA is TGTGCCAGCAGCTTACCCCGAAGCGGGGAGAACACCGGGGAGCTGTTTTTT. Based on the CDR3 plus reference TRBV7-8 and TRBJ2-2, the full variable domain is GAGVSQSPRYKVAKRGQDVALRCDPISGHVSLFWYQQALGQGPEFLTYFQNEAQLDKSGLPSDRFFAERPEGSVSTLKIQRTQQEDSAVYLCASSLPRSGENTGELFFGEGSRLTVL.

This CDR3 reads CASSRDRSSYNSPLHF. In DNA, the CDR3 is TGTGCCAGTAGTAGGGACAGGAGCTCCTATAATTCACCCCTCCACTTT. This chain uses TRBV19 with TRBJ1-6, with 8 bases lining up with TRBD1. With V trimmed by 4 bases and J by 0 bases, 2 bases remained unmatched. The germline gives CDR1 LNHDA, CDR2 SQIVND (reference sequence). The CDR3 sequence is 16 residues long.

The CDR3 DNA reads TGTGCCAGCAGTTTACTTGGGACAGGGGTTCGATCACCCCTCCACTTT. It yields the protein CASSLLGTGVRSPLHF. The gene calls are TRBV27 and TRBJ1-6; 10 positions match TRBD1. Trimming removed 2 bases from V and 10 bases from J; junction bases left unmatched: 8. CDR1 and CDR2 (germline): MNHEY, SMNVEV (reference sequence). This CDR3 is built from 16 residues.

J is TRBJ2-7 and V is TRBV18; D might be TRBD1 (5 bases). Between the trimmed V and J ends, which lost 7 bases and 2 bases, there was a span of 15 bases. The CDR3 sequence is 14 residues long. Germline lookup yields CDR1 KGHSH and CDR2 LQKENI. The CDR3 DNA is TGTGCCAGCTTCAAAGGGGAAAATACCTACGAGCAGTACTTC. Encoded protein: CASFKGENTYEQYF. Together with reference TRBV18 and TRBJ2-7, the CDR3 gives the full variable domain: NAGVMQNPRHLVRRRGQEARLRCSPMKGHSHVYWYRQLPEEGLKFMVYLQKENIIDESGMPKERFSAEFPKEGPSILRIQQVVRGDSAAYFCASFKGENTYEQYFGPGTRLTVT.

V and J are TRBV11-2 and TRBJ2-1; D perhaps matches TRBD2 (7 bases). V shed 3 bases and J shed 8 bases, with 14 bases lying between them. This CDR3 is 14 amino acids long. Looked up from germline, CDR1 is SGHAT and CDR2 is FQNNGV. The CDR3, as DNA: TGTGCCAGCAGCTTGGAGATAGGGGGGGATGAGCAGTTCTTC. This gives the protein CASSLEIGGDEQFF.

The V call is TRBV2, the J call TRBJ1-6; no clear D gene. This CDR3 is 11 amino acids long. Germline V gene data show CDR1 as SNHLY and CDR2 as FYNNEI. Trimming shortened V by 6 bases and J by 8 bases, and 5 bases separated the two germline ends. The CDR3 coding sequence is TGTGCCAGCAGCCCGGATTCACCCCTCCACTTT. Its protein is CASSPDSPLHF.

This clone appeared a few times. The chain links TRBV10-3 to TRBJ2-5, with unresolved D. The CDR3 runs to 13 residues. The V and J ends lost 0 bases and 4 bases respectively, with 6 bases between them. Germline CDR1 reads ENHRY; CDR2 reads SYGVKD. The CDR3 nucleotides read TGTGCCATCAGTGAGTCGACTCGAGAGACCCAGTACTTC. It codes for CAISESTRETQYF.

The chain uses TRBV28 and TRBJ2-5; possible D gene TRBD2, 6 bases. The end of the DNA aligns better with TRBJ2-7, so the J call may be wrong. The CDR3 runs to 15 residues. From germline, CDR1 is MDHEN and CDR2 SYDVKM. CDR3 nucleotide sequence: TGTGCCAGCAGTTTATTGGGCGGGGTTGCGTACGAGCAGTACTTC. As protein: CASSLLGGVAYEQYF.

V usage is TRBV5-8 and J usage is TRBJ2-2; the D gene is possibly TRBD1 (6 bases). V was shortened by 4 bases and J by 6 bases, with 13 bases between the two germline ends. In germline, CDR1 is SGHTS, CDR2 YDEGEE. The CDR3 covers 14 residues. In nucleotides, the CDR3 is TGTGCCAGCAGCCGGAACAGGGACCCCGGGGAGCTGTTTTTT. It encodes CASSRNRDPGELFF.

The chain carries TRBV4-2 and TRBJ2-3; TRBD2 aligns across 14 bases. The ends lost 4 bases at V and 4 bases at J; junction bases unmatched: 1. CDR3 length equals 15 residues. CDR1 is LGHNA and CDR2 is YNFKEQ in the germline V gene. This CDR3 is CASSPTSGGADTQYF. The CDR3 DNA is TGTGCCAGCAGCCCGACTAGCGGGGGGGCAGATACGCAGTATTTT.

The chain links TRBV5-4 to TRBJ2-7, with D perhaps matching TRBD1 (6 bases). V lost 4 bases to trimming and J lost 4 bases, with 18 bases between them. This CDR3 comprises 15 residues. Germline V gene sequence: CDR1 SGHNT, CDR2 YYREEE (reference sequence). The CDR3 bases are TGTGCCAGCAGCCCCGAACAGGGTGCGTCTTACGAGCAGTACTTC. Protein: CASSPEQGASYEQYF.

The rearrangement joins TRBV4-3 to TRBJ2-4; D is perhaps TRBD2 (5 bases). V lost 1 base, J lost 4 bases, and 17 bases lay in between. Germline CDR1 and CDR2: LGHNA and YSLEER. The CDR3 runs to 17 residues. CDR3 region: CASSQAIPGLGKNIQYF. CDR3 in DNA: TGCGCCAGCAGCCAAGCTATCCCCGGACTGGGGAAAAACATTCAGTACTTC.

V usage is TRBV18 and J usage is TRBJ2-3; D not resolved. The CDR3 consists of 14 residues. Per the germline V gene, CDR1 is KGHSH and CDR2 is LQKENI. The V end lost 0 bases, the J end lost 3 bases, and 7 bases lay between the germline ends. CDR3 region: CASSPPGETDTQYF. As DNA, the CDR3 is TGTGCCAGCTCACCACCTGGAGAGACAGATACGCAGTATTTT.

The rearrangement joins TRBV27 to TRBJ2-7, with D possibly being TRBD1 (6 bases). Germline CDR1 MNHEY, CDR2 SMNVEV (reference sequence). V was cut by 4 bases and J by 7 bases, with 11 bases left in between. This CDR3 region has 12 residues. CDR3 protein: CASSYAGTEQYF. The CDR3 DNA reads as TGTGCCAGCAGTTATGCCGGGACAGAGCAGTACTTC.

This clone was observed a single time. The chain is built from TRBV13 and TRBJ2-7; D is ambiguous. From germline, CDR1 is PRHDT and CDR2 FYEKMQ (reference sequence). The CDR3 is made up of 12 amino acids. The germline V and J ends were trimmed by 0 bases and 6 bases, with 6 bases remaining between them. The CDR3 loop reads CASSLGSGEQYF. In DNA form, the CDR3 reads TGTGCCAGCAGCTTAGGTAGTGGCGAGCAGTACTTC.

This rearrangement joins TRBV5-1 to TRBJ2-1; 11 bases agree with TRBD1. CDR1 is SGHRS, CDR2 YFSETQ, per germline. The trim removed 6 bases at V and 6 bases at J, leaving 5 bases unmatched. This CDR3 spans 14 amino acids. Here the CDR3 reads CASTTGTGGNEQFF. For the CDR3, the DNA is TGCGCCAGCACCACCGGGACAGGGGGCAATGAGCAGTTCTTC. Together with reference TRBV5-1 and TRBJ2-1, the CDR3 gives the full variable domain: KAGVTQTPRYLIKTRGQQVTLSCSPISGHRSVSWYQQTPGQGLQFLFEYFSETQRNKGNFPGRFSGRQFSNSRSEMNVSTLELGDSALYLCASTTGTGGNEQFFGPGTRLTVL.

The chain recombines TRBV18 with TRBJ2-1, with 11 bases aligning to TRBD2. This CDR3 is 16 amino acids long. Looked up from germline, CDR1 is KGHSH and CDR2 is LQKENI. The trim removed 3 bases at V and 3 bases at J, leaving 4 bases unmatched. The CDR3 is CASSPTSGAIYNEQFF. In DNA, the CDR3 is TGTGCCAGCTCACCGACTAGCGGGGCGATCTACAATGAGCAGTTCTTC.

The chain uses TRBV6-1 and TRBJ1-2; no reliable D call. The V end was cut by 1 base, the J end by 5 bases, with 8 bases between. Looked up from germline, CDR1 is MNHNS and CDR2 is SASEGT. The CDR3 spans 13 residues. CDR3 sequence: CASSEGRPYGYTF. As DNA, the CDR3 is TGTGCCAGCAGTGAAGGCAGGCCTTATGGCTACACCTTC.

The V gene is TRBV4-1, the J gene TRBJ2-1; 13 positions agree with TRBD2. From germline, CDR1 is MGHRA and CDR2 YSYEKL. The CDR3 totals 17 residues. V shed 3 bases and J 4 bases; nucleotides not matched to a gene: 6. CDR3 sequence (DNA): TGCGCCAGCAGCCAGTCCGGGACTAGCGGGATATACAATGAGCAGTTCTTC. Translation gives CASSQSGTSGIYNEQFF.

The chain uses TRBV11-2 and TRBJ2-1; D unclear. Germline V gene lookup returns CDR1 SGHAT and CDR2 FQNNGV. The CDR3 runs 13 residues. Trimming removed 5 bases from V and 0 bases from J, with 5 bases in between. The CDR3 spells CASSQSSYNEQFF. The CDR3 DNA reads TGTGCCAGCAGCCAGTCCTCCTACAATGAGCAGTTCTTC.

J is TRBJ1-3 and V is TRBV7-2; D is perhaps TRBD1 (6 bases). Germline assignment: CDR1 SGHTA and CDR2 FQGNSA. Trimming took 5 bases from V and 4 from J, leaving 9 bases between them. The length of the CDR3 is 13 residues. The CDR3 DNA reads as TGTGCCAGCAGCCCAGGGGCGGGAAACACCATATATTTT. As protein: CASSPGAGNTIYF.

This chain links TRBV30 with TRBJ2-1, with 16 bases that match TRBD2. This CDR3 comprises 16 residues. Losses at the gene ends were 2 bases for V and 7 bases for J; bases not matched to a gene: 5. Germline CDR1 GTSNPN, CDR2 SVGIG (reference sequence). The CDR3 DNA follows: TGTGCCTGGAGTTTAGGGACTAGCGGGGGGGGGAATGAGCAGTTCTTC. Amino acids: CAWSLGTSGGGNEQFF.

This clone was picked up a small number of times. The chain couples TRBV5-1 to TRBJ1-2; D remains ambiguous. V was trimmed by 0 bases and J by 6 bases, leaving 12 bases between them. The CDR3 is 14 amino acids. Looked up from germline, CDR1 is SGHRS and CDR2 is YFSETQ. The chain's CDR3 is CASSLAWQEDGYTF. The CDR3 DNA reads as TGCGCCAGCAGCTTGGCCTGGCAGGAGGATGGCTACACCTTC.

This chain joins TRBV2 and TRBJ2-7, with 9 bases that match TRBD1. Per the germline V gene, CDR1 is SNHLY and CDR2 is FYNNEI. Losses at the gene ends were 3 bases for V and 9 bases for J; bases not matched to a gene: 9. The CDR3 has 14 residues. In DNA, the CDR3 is TGTGCCAGCAGTGAGCCCCAGGACAGGGGATCGCAGTACTTC. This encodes CASSEPQDRGSQYF.

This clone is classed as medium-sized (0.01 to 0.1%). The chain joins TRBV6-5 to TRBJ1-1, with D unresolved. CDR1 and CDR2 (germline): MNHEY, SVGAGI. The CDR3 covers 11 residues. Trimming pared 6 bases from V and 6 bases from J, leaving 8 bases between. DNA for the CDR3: TGTGCCAGCAGGATGGGCGCTGAAGCTTTCTTT. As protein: CASRMGAEAFF.